This T cell receptor (beta chain) was retrieved from a study of long-term antiretroviral therapy in people with HIV (dated by TCRdb to about 2022). Describing the broader study: Collection of the earliest samples took place about a decade ahead of the 2015 WHO recommendation for immediate ART, at a time when ART was typically delayed until CD4 counts fell. A total of about 190 cryopreserved PBMC samples were contributed to the cohort by 30 adults with confirmed HIV infection, with samples collected serially over a mean of roughly six years (range 1-12). A retrospective serial study tested whether ART initiation and durable HIV suppression were associated with changes in peripheral blood TRB repertoire composition and diversity. Test extractions of a monoclonal T-cell line alongside approximately 36 polyclonal samples showed no cross-contamination during QIAcube processing. About 40% of the 30 participants with HIV were female.

The CDR3 runs 16 residues from the cysteine to the phenylalanine. Only the CDR3 part of the read is kept: 48 bases, read in frame from the first base. The trim is 7 bases for V and 6 bases for J, with a gap of 22 bases between the germline ends. CDR1 SGHVS and CDR2 FNYEAQ are derived from the germline V gene. The paper's findings and limits, for the study overall: Starting ART was linked to a significant rise in TRB diversity, yet even with long-term ART the diversity remained significantly lower than in transplant donor controls. CDR3 length ranges in HIV repertoires were narrower than in controls, and network structure suggested an antigen-experienced repertoire with only a slight naive shift after ART. The repertoire was dominated across all time points by expanded TRB clones identified before ART initiation, although this dominance was seen to fluctuate and to decrease in many PLHIV after ART. Because PBMC availability was limited, only the TCR beta chain was sequenced, with no alpha chain pairing. Because pre-ART samples had limited cell numbers, profiling was done on unsorted PBMC rather than on sorted CD4+ and CD8+ T cells. No data were available on ART adherence, viral resistance or therapy changes, limiting inferences about post-ART repertoire changes. The samples span the years 2004 to 2017, and the ART regimens used may be less effective than current regimens.

The immunoSEQ hsTCRB v3.0 assay was used at survey level resolution to sequence the TRB variable region. The targeted TRB sequencing depth was roughly 40,000-55,000 T-cell genomes per sample. Pooled TRB libraries were sequenced on an Illumina MiSeq with a v3 150-cycle kit. The published analysis was carried out like this. Repertoire analysis ran in R within a reproducible Nextflow workflow covering QC, data transformation and analysis. Custom analyses were implemented in LymphoSeq2, an R package for AIRR-Seq data exploration. Several samples yielding fewer than 5000 total TRB sequences were excluded, leaving 150 to 200 analyzed HIV repertoires. Among the 190 or so HIV repertoires that were kept, some 60 were collected before ART initiation and more than 120 were collected after ART initiation. Each repertoire was downsampled to 5000 TRB nucleotide sequences, and summary statistics were averaged across 100 downsampling iterations. Only TRB sequences with CDR3 regions of at least seven amino acids were retained for analysis. Two measures captured diversity: a Shannon entropy-derived clonality score and the Gini coefficient. Repertoire networks linked the top 5000 CDR3 amino acid sequences whenever two sequences differed by an edit distance of one. For TRB CDR3 amino acid sequences, antigen specificity groups and MHC restriction were predicted with GLIPH2. Known CMV, EBV, HIV or tissue antigen associations were flagged by matching CDR3 amino acid sequences against VDJdb and McPAS-TCR. Pre-ART, post-ART and control groups were compared with Wilcoxon signed-rank tests and Holm-Bonferroni correction. As stored in TCRdb, this immuneACCESS dataset retains in-frame rearrangements with V and J assigned. A fraction of the clones does not appear; measured against another copy, unresolved V genes explain less than half of the discrepancy, and the remainder lacks a known reason. V, J and clone size reflect that table, while D and trimming were determined from the DNA. The sample records about 24,000 clones, about nine tenths of which are singletons. The ten largest clones add up to about 8.5% of the sample.

Inclusion was restricted to participants for whom at least one PBMC sample before ART initiation and at least two post-ART samples were available. Treatment was received in the United States of America by all participants with HIV. Before DNA extraction, cryopreserved samples of about 1-11 million PBMC were thawed and then washed. At the time of the earliest PBMC sample, participants with HIV were aged between roughly 20 and 55 years. PBMC samples from each participant spanned 1-4 timepoints before ART initiation and 2-8 timepoints after ART initiation, with a median of 7 samples. For every participant, serial HIV viral load, CD4+ T-cell count, ART history and demographic data were obtained. Genomic DNA was extracted from unsorted PBMC with a Qiagen kit on a QIAcube, with processing performed in batches of 12 samples. On this clone: Its antigen is not yet known. No much larger clonotype is one base removed from it; base qualities were not supplied.

The sequences come from unsorted PBMCs, collected 1.8 years before starting antiretroviral therapy. This chain is built from TRBV7-6 and TRBJ2-1, and TRBD2 may be the D gene, going by 6 matching bases. The receptor's source is a man in his fifties with HIV. The CDR3 protein sequence reads: CASKSDGSPRPNEQFF. In nucleotides, the sequence is TGTGCCAGCAAGAGTGACGGGAGCCCCCGTCCCAATGAGCAGTTCTTC.